The 23 T cell receptor beta chains in this list originate from one sample, sequenced in a study of response to subunit inactivated influenza vaccine. Using its own MiXCR run on the RT-PCR reads, TCRdb lists one record per CDR3 protein. The sample has about 480,000 distinct CDR3 sequences; about a tenth are singletons. The starting material was PBMCs from blood, obtained roughly 47 days after vaccination. Source of these receptors: a man aged 45-65 years who received an inactivated influenza vaccine.

The CDR3 is CSVGAGLWDEQFF. The CDR3 nucleotides are TGCAGCGTTGGGGCAGGATTATGGGATGAGCAGTTCTTC. V usage is TRBV29-1 and J usage is TRBJ2-1; no firm D call. The V gene lost 4 bases and the J gene lost 8 bases, with 15 bases spanning the gap. This CDR3 has 13 residues. Germline V CDR1 and CDR2: SQVTM, ANQGSEA.

This clonotype was seen many times. The DNA for the CDR3 is TGTGCCAGCAGTGACCGCGACGCTATCCCCTACGAGCAGTACTTC. Translating it yields CASSDRDAIPYEQYF. V usage is TRBV6-1 and J usage is TRBJ2-7, with D unclear. The CDR3 spans 15 residues. V was cut by 3 bases and J by 2 bases, with 14 bases left in between. The V gene's germline CDR1 is MNHNS and CDR2 SASEGT.

The chain couples TRBV18 to TRBJ2-7; no reliable D call. V dropped 0 bases and J dropped 7 bases, with 7 bases sitting between them. The CDR3 totals 12 residues. The germline V gene encodes CDR1 KGHSH and CDR2 LQKENI. This CDR3 reads CASSPPGREQYF. In nucleotides, the CDR3 is TGTGCCAGCTCACCACCCGGGCGAGAGCAGTACTTC.

This clonotype occurred a few times. V usage is TRBV5-1 and J usage is TRBJ2-4, with D perhaps matching TRBD1 (6 bases). Trimming pared 0 bases from V and 0 bases from J, leaving 13 bases between. The CDR3 covers 17 residues. Germline V lookup: CDR1 SGHRS, CDR2 YFSETQ. The CDR3 region is CASSLDYRAGAKNIQYF. CDR3 nucleotide sequence: TGCGCCAGCAGCTTGGATTACAGGGCCGGAGCCAAAAACATTCAGTACTTC.

Details on this clonotype: A much larger clone is a single base away; this may be a read error. The chain links TRBV10-3 to TRBJ2-7; 10 bases align to TRBD1. Germline V CDR1 and CDR2: ENHRY, SYGVKD. V trimming: 11 bases; J trimming: 4 bases; junction bases outside the gene matches: 11. The CDR3 consists of 14 residues. Written as DNA, the CDR3 is TGTGCCTTACGTTACGACAGGGGGCATTACGAGCAGTACTTC. Protein: CALRYDRGHYEQYF.

This clonotype came up a few times. The V and J genes are TRBV12-3 or TRBV12-4 and TRBJ2-1; D uncertain. This CDR3 region has 13 residues. V lost 2 bases and J 5 bases, leaving 7 bases between the germline ends. The CDR3 DNA is TGTGCCAGCAGTTTATTGGTGGACAATGAGCAGTTCTTC. This gives the protein CASSLLVDNEQFF.

The rearrangement joins TRBV4-1 to TRBJ1-3; D unresolved. With 4 bases removed from V and 0 bases from J, the gap between germline ends came to 10 bases. This CDR3 contains 15 residues. Germline V gene lookup returns CDR1 MGHRA and CDR2 YSYEKL. CDR3 loop: CASSLGEFSGNTIYF. In nucleotides, the CDR3 is TGCGCCAGCAGCCTCGGAGAGTTCTCTGGAAACACCATATATTTT.

This clonotype has at least ten counts. The chain couples TRBV12-3 or TRBV12-4 to TRBJ2-1, with a possible D match to TRBD1 (5 bases). V was cut by 3 bases and J by 8 bases, with 11 bases left in between. CDR3 length equals 13 residues. CDR3 protein: CASSLDTSDEQFF. CDR3 nucleotides: TGTGCCAGCAGTTTGGACACCTCAGATGAGCAGTTCTTC.

The chain joins TRBV7-9 to TRBJ1-4; no clear D gene. V was pared by 2 bases and J by 6 bases, with 4 bases between. Germline loops: CDR1 SEHNR, CDR2 FQNEAQ (reference sequence). This CDR3 region has 12 residues. The chain's CDR3 is CASSLQDEKLFF. The CDR3 bases are TGTGCCAGCAGCTTACAGGATGAAAAACTGTTTTTT.

The V and J genes are TRBV10-3 and TRBJ2-7; weak D call: TRBD2 (5 bases). Germline CDR1 reads ENHRY; CDR2 reads SYGVKD. The CDR3 spans 13 residues. Trimming shortened V by 9 bases and J by 5 bases, and 17 bases separated the two germline ends. Here the CDR3 reads CAIPGTLHDEQYF. The DNA for the CDR3 is TGTGCCATACCGGGAACGCTGCACGACGAGCAGTACTTC.

This clonotype has a handful of counts. CDR3 DNA sequence: TGTGCCAGCAGCCAAGATGGAGGAGGACCCCTGGGCGAGCAGTACTTC. Amino acid sequence: CASSQDGGGPLGEQYF. This chain joins TRBV4-2 and TRBJ2-7, with D perhaps TRBD2 (5 bases). The V end lost 0 bases, the J end lost 6 bases, and 18 bases lay between the germline ends. This CDR3 is 16 amino acids long. The germline V gene has CDR1 LGHNA and CDR2 YNFKEQ.

This clonotype has at least ten counts. The CDR3 is CASSPQNTEAFF. CDR3 nucleotide sequence: TGTGCCAGCAGCCCTCAGAACACTGAAGCTTTCTTT. The chain uses TRBV9 and TRBJ1-1; unclear D gene. Germline V gene lookup returns CDR1 SGDLS and CDR2 YYNGEE. V was clipped by 4 bases and J by 1 base, with 5 bases between them. The CDR3 is made up of 12 amino acids.

This clonotype was observed once. This chain joins TRBV5-1 and TRBJ2-1; 13 nucleotides match TRBD2. This CDR3 comprises 15 residues. The germline V gene encodes CDR1 SGHRS and CDR2 YFSETQ. J lost 8 bases, V lost 4 bases, and 6 bases had no gene match. CDR3 loop: CASSRLAGGEDEQFF. CDR3 in DNA: TGCGCCAGCAGCCGACTAGCGGGAGGCGAGGATGAGCAGTTCTTC.

The CDR3 coding sequence is TGTGCCAGCAGTCGTAGTGCGCGGGAGGCCGATGAGCAGTTCTTC. The encoded protein is CASSRSAREADEQFF. The chain carries TRBV9 and TRBJ2-1, with TRBD2 matching over 8 bases. The CDR3 has 15 amino acids. In germline, CDR1 is SGDLS, CDR2 YYNGEE. V trimming: 5 bases; J trimming: 8 bases; junction bases outside the gene matches: 12.

The rearrangement joins TRBV11-3 to TRBJ2-2; TRBD2 matches 12 bases. The CDR3 is 17 residues long. Per germline, CDR1 SGHNT and CDR2 YENEEA. The ends lost 3 bases at V and 3 bases at J; junction bases unmatched: 5. The CDR3 here is CASSFLGLAGHTGELFF. The CDR3 DNA reads as TGTGCCAGCAGCTTCCTGGGACTAGCGGGCCACACCGGGGAGCTGTTTTTT. Full variable domain (remainder filled in from reference TRBV11-3 and TRBJ2-2): EAGVVQSPRYKIIEKKQPVAFWCNPISGHNTLYWYLQNLGQGPELLIRYENEEAVDDSQLPKDRFSAERLKGVDSTLKIQPAELGDSAVYLCASSFLGLAGHTGELFFGEGSRLTVL.

This clonotype has a handful of counts. V gene TRBV4-1 combines with J gene TRBJ2-5, with 11 positions matching TRBD2. Germline V gene data show CDR1 as MGHRA and CDR2 as YSYEKL. The CDR3 is 17 residues long. With 0 bases clipped from V and 4 bases from J, the junction kept 7 bases outside the gene matches. The CDR3 coding sequence is TGCGCCAGCAGCCAAGATTTGTTACTAGCGGGAGCAGAGACCCAGTACTTC. It translates to CASSQDLLLAGAETQYF.

The chain has TRBV4-3 and TRBJ1-6; weak D call: TRBD1 (6 bases). The germline gives CDR1 LGHNA, CDR2 YSLEER. V was shortened by 3 bases and J by 2 bases, with 14 bases between the two germline ends. CDR3 length: 17 amino acids. CDR3 amino acids: CASSQSRGGAYNSPLHF. CDR3 nucleotide sequence: TGCGCCAGCAGCCAGAGTCGAGGGGGTGCCTATAATTCACCCCTCCACTTT.

There are many counts of this clonotype. CDR3 residues: CASSQDHSLAKNIQYF. In nucleotides, the CDR3 is TGCGCCAGCAGCCAAGACCACTCACTAGCCAAAAACATTCAGTACTTC. V gene TRBV4-1 combines with J gene TRBJ2-4; no reliable D call. CDR1 is MGHRA and CDR2 is YSYEKL in the germline V gene. CDR3 size: 16 residues. V was trimmed by 0 bases and J by 0 bases, leaving 9 bases between them.

This clonotype occurred a few times. J is TRBJ2-7 and V is TRBV7-2; D is ambiguous. The CDR3 length is 13 residues. Germline V gene lookup returns CDR1 SGHTA and CDR2 FQGNSA. V lost 7 bases to trimming and J lost 7 bases, with 17 bases between them. The CDR3 protein is CASNRDSLGEQYF. DNA for the CDR3: TGTGCCAGCAACCGAGACTCCCTCGGGGAGCAGTACTTC.

The J gene is TRBJ1-1, the V gene TRBV5-4; the match to TRBD1 covers 12 bases. The CDR3 has 16 amino acids. The ends lost 5 bases at V and 3 bases at J; junction bases unmatched: 8. Germline-derived CDR1 and CDR2 are SGHNT and YYREEE (reference sequence). CDR3 nucleotides: TGTGCCAGCAGTTCCGGGACAGGGGGCGTGTACACTGAAGCTTTCTTT. It specifies CASSSGTGGVYTEAFF.

This clonotype came up a few times. This chain joins TRBV5-1 and TRBJ1-4, with no clear D. The germline V gene has CDR1 SGHRS and CDR2 YFSETQ. The CDR3 is 15 amino acids. V was clipped by 1 base and J by 4 bases, with 11 bases between them. This chain's CDR3 is CASSLFRQNNEKLFF. Written as DNA, the CDR3 is TGCGCCAGCAGCTTGTTTCGGCAGAATAATGAAAAACTGTTTTTT.

V is TRBV28 and J is TRBJ2-7; D is unclear. CDR3 length: 12 residues. V was cut by 10 bases and J by 5 bases, with 15 bases left in between. Germline V gene sequence: CDR1 MDHEN, CDR2 SYDVKM. The CDR3, as DNA: TGTGCCATCCCCCCTGCATGTAACGAGCAGTACTTC. Protein: CAIPPACNEQYF.

The chain links TRBV27 to TRBJ1-1, with D unclear. Trimming took 5 bases from V and 6 from J, leaving 16 bases between them. Germline lookup yields CDR1 MNHEY and CDR2 SMNVEV (reference sequence). The CDR3 contains 14 residues. The CDR3 DNA reads as TGTGCCAGCAGTATTGGGGTAAGGATGTCTGAAGCTTTCTTT. It yields the protein CASSIGVRMSEAFF.